This TCR beta chain was identified in a study of T cell responses to AZD1222 COVID-19 vaccine. The study, taken as a whole, reports: Clonal diversity may have been underestimated in mostly white British donors. Reports say nearly half of spike-specific TCRs go after unmutated variant regions.

The CDR3 is made up of 15 amino acids. CDR1 and CDR2 (germline): KGHSH, LQKENI. V lost 3 bases and J 10 bases, leaving 21 bases between the germline ends. A remark on this clone: Its antigen is unknown.

Libraries were prepared by immunoSEQ multiplex PCR; TCRdb keeps only in-frame clonotypes and omits some of them. The data contain more than 95,000 clones, 89% of them singletons. Whether given at about 4 or about 12 weeks, second doses were pooled. The receptor's source is an adult who received the AZD1222 COVID-19 vaccine. This sequence joins TRBV18 and TRBJ1-1; D ambiguous. Sequencing used peripheral blood, obtained 28 days after the second AZD1222 dose. The CDR3 DNA follows: TGTGCCAGCTCACCGAACCAGAAGTTGGACGGCGGAGCTTTCTTT. This translates into CASSPNQKLDGGAFF. The full variable domain, with the rest looked up from reference TRBV18 and TRBJ1-1, is NAGVMQNPRHLVRRRGQEARLRCSPMKGHSHVYWYRQLPEEGLKFMVYLQKENIIDESGMPKERFSAEFPKEGPSILRIQQVVRGDSAAYFCASSPNQKLDGGAFFGQGTRLTVV.